Presented here are 20 T cell receptor beta chains from one specimen sequenced in a study of response to subunit inactivated influenza vaccine. TCRdb processed the RT-PCR reads anew with MiXCR; each CDR3 protein has one entry. The sample yields more than 700,000 distinct CDR3 sequences, over 20% seen once. The material was PBMCs from blood, obtained roughly 5 days after vaccination. These receptors were taken from a man in his forties or fifties who received an inactivated influenza vaccine.

The chain employs TRBV6-5 and TRBJ2-5; TRBD2 matches 13 bases. Germline V CDR1 and CDR2: MNHEY, SVGAGI. With 5 bases clipped from V and 4 bases from J, the junction kept 7 bases outside the gene matches. This CDR3 is 16 amino acids long. The CDR3 spells CASSNRGLAGLETQYF. CDR3 nucleotide sequence: TGTGCCAGCAGTAACCGGGGACTAGCGGGACTAGAGACCCAGTACTTC.

This clonotype was picked up a small number of times. This chain connects TRBV6-1 to TRBJ1-1; the D is unclear. V lost 4 bases, J lost 5 bases, and 11 bases lay in between. The CDR3 consists of 13 residues. Germline values: CDR1 MNHNS, CDR2 SASEGT. CDR3 sequence (DNA): TGTGCCAGCAGTGCAGCCGGTGGGACTGAAGCTTTCTTT. Its protein is CASSAAGGTEAFF.

The rearrangement uses TRBV7-9 and TRBJ1-4; D is perhaps TRBD1 (6 bases). The ends were cut back, 8 bases at V and 5 bases at J, with 15 bases in the middle. The CDR3 is 14 amino acids. CDR1 is SEHNR and CDR2 is FQNEAQ in the germline V gene (reference sequence). CDR3 in amino acids: CASGPGHGNEKLFF. CDR3 nucleotides: TGTGCCAGCGGTCCGGGACACGGGAATGAAAAACTGTTTTTT.

This clonotype was seen repeatedly, ten times or more. The chain joins TRBV3-1 to TRBJ2-7, with TRBD2 matching 7 bases. The junction had 7 bases not matched to a gene; V was cut back by 0 bases and J by 5 bases. This CDR3 is 15 amino acids long. Germline V gene data show CDR1 as LGHDT and CDR2 as YNNKEL (reference sequence). The CDR3 nucleotides are TGTGCCAGCAGCCAAGATTTGCGGGAGTGGAACGAGCAGTACTTC. It codes for CASSQDLREWNEQYF.

The CDR3 sequence is CASSEVGGTDTQYF. The DNA for the CDR3 is TGTGCCAGCAGTGAAGTAGGGGGCACAGATACGCAGTATTTT. The chain uses TRBV2 and TRBJ2-3; D is perhaps TRBD1 (5 bases). Germline CDR1 and CDR2: SNHLY and FYNNEI. The CDR3 extends over 14 amino acids. The V end was cut by 1 base, the J end by 1 base, with 6 bases between. Combining the CDR3 with reference TRBV2 and TRBJ2-3 gives the whole variable domain EPEVTQTPSHQVTQMGQEVILRCVPISNHLYFYWYRQILGQKVEFLVSFYNNEISEKSEIFDDQFSVERPDGSNFTLKIRSTKLEDSAMYFCASSEVGGTDTQYFGPGTRLTVL.

This CDR3 reads CASGRELEQYF. CDR3 sequence (DNA): TGTGCCAGCGGCAGGGAGTTGGAGCAGTACTTC. This chain connects TRBV28 to TRBJ2-7; tentatively, D is TRBD1 or TRBD2 (5 bases each). Germline lookup yields CDR1 MDHEN and CDR2 SYDVKM. Trimming left V 8 bases short and J 7 bases short, with 12 bases between. This CDR3 is built from 11 residues.

CDR3 sequence (DNA): TGCGCCAGCAGCTTGGGTCGGGATAGCTCCTACGAGCAGTACTTC. Protein product: CASSLGRDSSYEQYF. This chain joins TRBV5-1 and TRBJ2-7, with D possibly matching TRBD2 (5 bases). V was cut by 0 bases and J by 0 bases, with 10 bases left in between. This CDR3 is 15 amino acids long. Germline CDR1 SGHRS, CDR2 YFSETQ.

V is TRBV5-1 and J is TRBJ1-1; D gene ambiguous. The CDR3 loop spans 14 amino acids. V was pared by 2 bases and J by 0 bases, with 8 bases between. Looked up from germline, CDR1 is SGHRS and CDR2 is YFSETQ. In DNA form, the CDR3 reads TGCGCCAGCAGCTTTAACTTCCTGAACACTGAAGCTTTCTTT. Translated, it gives CASSFNFLNTEAFF. Together with reference TRBV5-1 and TRBJ1-1, the CDR3 gives the full variable domain: KAGVTQTPRYLIKTRGQQVTLSCSPISGHRSVSWYQQTPGQGLQFLFEYFSETQRNKGNFPGRFSGRQFSNSRSEMNVSTLELGDSALYLCASSFNFLNTEAFFGQGTRLTVV.

V gene TRBV20-1 combines with J gene TRBJ2-6, with a weak D call TRBD1 (5 bases). Germline CDR1 and CDR2: DFQATT and SNEGSKA (reference sequence). The CDR3 spans 15 residues. V dropped 1 base and J dropped 0 bases, with 7 bases sitting between them. Here the CDR3 DNA reads TGCAGTGCTAGAGCAACAGGCTCTGGGGCCAACGTCCTGACTTTC. This encodes CSARATGSGANVLTF.

The table lists this clonotype with a few counts. Here the CDR3 DNA reads TGTGCCAGCAGCTTAGCGTTACTAGCCGCTGATACGCAGTATTTT. Amino acids: CASSLALLAADTQYF. J is TRBJ2-3 and V is TRBV7-2; D is perhaps TRBD2 (6 bases). The ends were cut back, 0 bases at V and 6 bases at J, with 13 bases in the middle. This CDR3 is 15 amino acids long. The germline CDR1 and CDR2 sequences are SGHTA and FQGNSA.

This clonotype was seen repeatedly, ten times or more. The chain uses TRBV29-1 and TRBJ2-1, with 7 nucleotides matching TRBD2. With 7 bases clipped from V and 6 bases from J, the junction kept 0 bases outside the gene matches. Germline CDR1 SQVTM, CDR2 ANQGSEA. This CDR3 is built from 10 residues. DNA of the CDR3: TGCAGCGGGGGGGGCAATGAGCAGTTCTTC. Translation: CSGGGNEQFF.

This clonotype was found many times. The gene calls are TRBV15 and TRBJ1-5; TRBD1 aligns across 9 bases. Germline values: CDR1 LNHNV, CDR2 YYDKDF (reference sequence). V shed 3 bases and J 4 bases; nucleotides not matched to a gene: 16. The CDR3 is 19 amino acids. The CDR3 coding sequence is TGTGCCACCAGCAGGTCTCCTGCCATCACCGGGACAGGGAATCAGCCCCAGCATTTT. This codes for CATSRSPAITGTGNQPQHF.

This chain uses TRBV15 with TRBJ2-7; TRBD2 is a possible D gene (5 bases). The V gene lost 0 bases and the J gene lost 5 bases, with 17 bases spanning the gap. Germline loops: CDR1 LNHNV, CDR2 YYDKDF (reference sequence). This CDR3 comprises 16 residues. The chain's CDR3 is CATSRDKGSAAHEQYF. The CDR3 DNA sequence: TGTGCCACCAGCAGAGATAAAGGGAGCGCGGCCCACGAGCAGTACTTC.

The chain recombines TRBV6-2 or TRBV6-3 with TRBJ2-1; 10 bases fit TRBD1. Germline V gives CDR1 MNHEY, CDR2 SVGEGT. V was clipped by 2 bases and J by 4 bases; unmatched bases: 5. CDR3 length: 16 amino acids. CDR3 amino acids: CASSYNRDRGYNEQFF. In DNA, the CDR3 is TGTGCCAGCAGTTACAACCGGGACAGGGGATACAATGAGCAGTTCTTC.

This clonotype turned up a few times. V is TRBV27 and J is TRBJ2-5, with D possibly TRBD1 on 5 matching bases. The CDR3 consists of 15 residues. Trimming shortened V by 8 bases and J by 2 bases, and 18 bases separated the two germline ends. In germline, CDR1 is MNHEY, CDR2 SMNVEV (reference sequence). The DNA for the CDR3 is TGTGCCAGCGGATTGGGGTCAGGGCTGCAAGAGACCCAGTACTTC. It translates to CASGLGSGLQETQYF.

This clonotype was counted only a few times. V usage is TRBV5-1 and J usage is TRBJ1-1; 7 nucleotides agree with TRBD1. Germline assignment: CDR1 SGHRS and CDR2 YFSETQ. This CDR3 comprises 14 residues. Trimming at V came to 0 bases and at J to 7 bases, leaving 6 bases not matched to a gene. The CDR3 region is CASSLEGAMDEAFF. For the CDR3, the DNA is TGCGCCAGCAGCTTGGAGGGGGCTATGGATGAAGCTTTCTTT.

The rearrangement uses TRBV9 and TRBJ2-3, with D tentatively TRBD1 (6 bases). The CDR3 totals 14 residues. In germline, CDR1 is SGDLS, CDR2 YYNGEE. Trimming removed 3 bases from V and 1 base from J, with 9 bases in between. The CDR3, as DNA: TGTGCCAGCAGCGCGAACAGGGGCACAGATACGCAGTATTTT. Encoded protein: CASSANRGTDTQYF.

This clonotype was recorded many times. The CDR3 is CASSLFGGRTDTQYF. DNA of the CDR3: TGTGCCAGCAGCTTATTTGGCGGGAGGACAGATACGCAGTATTTT. V and J are TRBV7-3 and TRBJ2-3, with TRBD2 matching over 8 bases. J gave up 3 bases and V 2 bases, and 4 bases lay outside the gene matches. CDR1 is SGHTA, CDR2 FQGTGA, per germline. The CDR3 covers 15 residues.

On this clonotype itself: The junction departs from the called germline gene at one end, perhaps through a read error. The rearrangement uses TRBV20-1 and TRBJ2-3; perhaps TRBD1 as D (5 bases). Germline CDR1 and CDR2: DFQATT and SNEGSKA (reference sequence). The CDR3 is 15 amino acids. CDR3 residues: CCARSLQGRPDTQYF. CDR3 DNA: TGCTGTGCTAGAAGTTTGCAGGGCCGACCAGATACGCAGTATTTT.

Many counts were recorded for this clonotype. This chain joins TRBV20-1 and TRBJ2-5, with TRBD2 as a possible D gene (5 bases). Between the trimmed V and J ends, which lost 5 bases and 2 bases, there was a span of 9 bases. CDR3 length: 12 residues. CDR1 is DFQATT, CDR2 SNEGSKA, per germline (reference sequence). The CDR3 nucleotides are TGCAGTGCTGGACGGAGGCAAGAGACCCAGTACTTC. This translates into CSAGRRQETQYF.